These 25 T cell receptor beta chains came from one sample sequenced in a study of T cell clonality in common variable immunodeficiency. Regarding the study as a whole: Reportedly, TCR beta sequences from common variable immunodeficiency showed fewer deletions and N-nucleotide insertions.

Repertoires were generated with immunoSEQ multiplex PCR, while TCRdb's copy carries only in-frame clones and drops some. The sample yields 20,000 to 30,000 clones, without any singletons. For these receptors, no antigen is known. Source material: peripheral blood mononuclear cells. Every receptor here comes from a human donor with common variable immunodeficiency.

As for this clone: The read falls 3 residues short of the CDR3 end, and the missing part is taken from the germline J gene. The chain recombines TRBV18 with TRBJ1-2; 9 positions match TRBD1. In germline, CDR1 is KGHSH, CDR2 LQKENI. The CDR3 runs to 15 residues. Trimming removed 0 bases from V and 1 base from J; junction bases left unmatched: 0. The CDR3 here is CASSPPTGGNYGYTF. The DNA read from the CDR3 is TGTGCCAGCTCACCACCGACAGGGGGTAACTATGGC.

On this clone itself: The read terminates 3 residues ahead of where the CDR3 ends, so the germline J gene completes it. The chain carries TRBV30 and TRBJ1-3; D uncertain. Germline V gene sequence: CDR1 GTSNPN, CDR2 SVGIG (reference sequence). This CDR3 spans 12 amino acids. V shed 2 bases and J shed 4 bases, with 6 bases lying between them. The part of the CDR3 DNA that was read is TGTGCCTGGAGTCTGGCCGGAAACACC. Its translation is CAWSLAGNT. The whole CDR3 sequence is CAWSLAGNTIYF.

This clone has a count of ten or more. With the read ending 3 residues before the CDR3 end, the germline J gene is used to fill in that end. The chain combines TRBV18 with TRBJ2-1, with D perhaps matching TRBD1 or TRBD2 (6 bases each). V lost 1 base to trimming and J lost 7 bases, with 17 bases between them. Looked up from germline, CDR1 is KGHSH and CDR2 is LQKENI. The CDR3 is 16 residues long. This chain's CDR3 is CASSPQVLTGRNEQFF. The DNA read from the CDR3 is TGTGCCAGCTCACCACAGGTTCTCACAGGGAGGAATGAG.

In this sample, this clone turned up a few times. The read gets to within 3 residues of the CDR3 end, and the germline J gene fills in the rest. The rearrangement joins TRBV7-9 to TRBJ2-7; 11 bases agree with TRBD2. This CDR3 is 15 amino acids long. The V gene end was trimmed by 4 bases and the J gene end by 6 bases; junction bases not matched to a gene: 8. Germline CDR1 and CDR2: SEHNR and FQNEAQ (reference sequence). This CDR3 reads CASSSGLADIGEQYF. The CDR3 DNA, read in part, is TGTGCCAGCAGCTCGGGACTAGCGGATATCGGCGAG.

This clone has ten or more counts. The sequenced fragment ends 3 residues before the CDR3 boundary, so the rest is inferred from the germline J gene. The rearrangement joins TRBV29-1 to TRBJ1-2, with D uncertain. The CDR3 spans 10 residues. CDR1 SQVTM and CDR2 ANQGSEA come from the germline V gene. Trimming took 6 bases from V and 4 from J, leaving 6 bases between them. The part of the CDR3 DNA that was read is TGCAGCGTCTCCCCCTATGGC. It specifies CSVSPYG. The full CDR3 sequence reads CSVSPYGYTF.

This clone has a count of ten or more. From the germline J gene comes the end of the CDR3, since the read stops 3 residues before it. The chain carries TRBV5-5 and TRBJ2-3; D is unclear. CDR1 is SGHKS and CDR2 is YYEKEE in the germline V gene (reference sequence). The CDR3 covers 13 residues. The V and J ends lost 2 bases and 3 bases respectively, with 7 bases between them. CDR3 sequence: CASSFARTDTQYF. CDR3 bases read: TGTGCCAGCAGCTTTGCCAGAACAGATACG. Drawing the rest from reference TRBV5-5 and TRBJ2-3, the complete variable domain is DAGVTQSPTHLIKTRGQQVTLRCSPISGHKSVSWYQQVLGQGPQFIFQYYEKEERGRGNFPDRFSARQFPNYSSELNVNALLLGDSALYLCASSFARTDTQYFGPGTRLTVL.

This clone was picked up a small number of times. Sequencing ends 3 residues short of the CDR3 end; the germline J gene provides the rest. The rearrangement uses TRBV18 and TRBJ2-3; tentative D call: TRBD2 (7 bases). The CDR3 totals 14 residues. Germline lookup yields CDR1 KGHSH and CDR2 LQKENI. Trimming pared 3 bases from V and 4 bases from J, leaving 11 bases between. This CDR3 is CASSPGAGADTQYF. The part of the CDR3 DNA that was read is TGTGCCAGCTCACCGGGGGCGGGAGCAGATACG. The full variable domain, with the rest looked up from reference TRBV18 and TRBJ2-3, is NAGVMQNPRHLVRRRGQEARLRCSPMKGHSHVYWYRQLPEEGLKFMVYLQKENIIDESGMPKERFSAEFPKEGPSILRIQQVVRGDSAAYFCASSPGAGADTQYFGPGTRLTVL.

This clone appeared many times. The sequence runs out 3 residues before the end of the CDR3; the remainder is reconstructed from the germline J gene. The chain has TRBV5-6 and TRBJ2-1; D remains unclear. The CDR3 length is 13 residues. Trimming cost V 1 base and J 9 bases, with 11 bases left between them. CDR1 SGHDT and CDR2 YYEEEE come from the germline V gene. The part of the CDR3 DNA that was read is TGTGCCAGCAGCTTGAACCGGGTGGGTGAG. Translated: CASSLNRVGE. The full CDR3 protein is CASSLNRVGEQFF.

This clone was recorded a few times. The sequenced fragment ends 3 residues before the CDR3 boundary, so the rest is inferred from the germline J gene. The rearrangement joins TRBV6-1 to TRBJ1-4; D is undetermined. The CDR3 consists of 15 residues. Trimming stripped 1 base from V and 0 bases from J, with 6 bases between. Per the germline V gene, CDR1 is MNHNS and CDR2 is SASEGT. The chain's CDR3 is CASSEDIATNEKLFF. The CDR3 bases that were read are TGTGCCAGCAGTGAAGACATTGCAACTAATGAAAAA.

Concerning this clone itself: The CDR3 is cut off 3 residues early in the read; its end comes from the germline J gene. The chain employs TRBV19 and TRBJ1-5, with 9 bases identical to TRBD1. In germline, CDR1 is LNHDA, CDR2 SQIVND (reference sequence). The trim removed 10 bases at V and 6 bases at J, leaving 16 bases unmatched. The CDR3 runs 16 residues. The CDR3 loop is CATAQPGQGSSQPQHF. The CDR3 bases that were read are TGTGCCACCGCGCAACCTGGACAGGGGTCGAGTCAGCCC.

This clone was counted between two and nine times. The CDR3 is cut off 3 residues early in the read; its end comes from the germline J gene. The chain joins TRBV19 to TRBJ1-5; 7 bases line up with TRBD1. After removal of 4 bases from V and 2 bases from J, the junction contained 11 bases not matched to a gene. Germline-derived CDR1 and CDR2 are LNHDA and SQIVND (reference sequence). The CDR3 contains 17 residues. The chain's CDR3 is CASSTGQSGLGNQPQHF. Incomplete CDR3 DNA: TGTGCCAGTAGTACGGGACAGTCCGGACTTGGCAATCAGCCC.

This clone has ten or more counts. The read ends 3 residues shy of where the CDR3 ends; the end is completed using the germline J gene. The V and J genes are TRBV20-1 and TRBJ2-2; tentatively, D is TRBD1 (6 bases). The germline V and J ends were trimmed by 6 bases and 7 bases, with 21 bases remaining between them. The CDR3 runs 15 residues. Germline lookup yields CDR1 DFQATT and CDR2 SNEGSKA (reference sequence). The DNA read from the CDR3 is TGCAGTGCCCGACGGGACACCCCCTCGGTCGGGGAG. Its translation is CSARRDTPSVGE. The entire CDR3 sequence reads CSARRDTPSVGELFF.

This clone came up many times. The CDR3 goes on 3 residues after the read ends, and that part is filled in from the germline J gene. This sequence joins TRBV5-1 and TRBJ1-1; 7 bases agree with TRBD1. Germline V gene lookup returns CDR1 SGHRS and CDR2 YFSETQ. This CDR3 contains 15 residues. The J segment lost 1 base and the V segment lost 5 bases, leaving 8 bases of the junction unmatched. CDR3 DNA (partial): TGCGCCAGCAGGGCAGGGGGACAACCGAACACTGAA. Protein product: CASRAGGQPNTE. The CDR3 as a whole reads CASRAGGQPNTEAFF.

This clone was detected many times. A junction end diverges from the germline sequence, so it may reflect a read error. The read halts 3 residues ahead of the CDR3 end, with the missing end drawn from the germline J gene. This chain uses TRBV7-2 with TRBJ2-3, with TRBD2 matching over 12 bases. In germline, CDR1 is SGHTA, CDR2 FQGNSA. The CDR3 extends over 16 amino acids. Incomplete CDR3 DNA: TGTGCCAGCAGCCTAGCGGGGGGGAGGCGCACAGATACG. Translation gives CASSLAGGRRTDT. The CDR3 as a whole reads CASSLAGGRRTDTQYF.

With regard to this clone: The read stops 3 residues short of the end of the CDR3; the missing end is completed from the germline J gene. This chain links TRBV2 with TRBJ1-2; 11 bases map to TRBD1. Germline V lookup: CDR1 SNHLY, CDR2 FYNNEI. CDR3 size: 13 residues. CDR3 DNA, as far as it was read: TGTGCCAGCAGTCCGGGACAGGGGGAAGGC. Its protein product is CASSPGQGEG. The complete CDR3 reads CASSPGQGEGYTF.

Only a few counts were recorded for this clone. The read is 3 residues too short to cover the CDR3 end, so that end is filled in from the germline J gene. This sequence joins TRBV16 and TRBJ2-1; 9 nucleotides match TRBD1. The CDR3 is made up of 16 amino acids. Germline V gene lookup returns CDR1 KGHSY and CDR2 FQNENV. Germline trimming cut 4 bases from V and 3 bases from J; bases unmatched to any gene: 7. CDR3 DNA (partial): TGTGCCAGCAGCCCTTCCCTGGGACAGGGCTACAATGAG. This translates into CASSPSLGQGYNE. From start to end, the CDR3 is CASSPSLGQGYNEQFF.

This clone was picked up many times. CDR3 DNA (partial): TGTGCCAGTAGGAAGACAGGGAACCAAGAGACC. It translates to CASRKTGNQET. The entire CDR3 protein reads CASRKTGNQETQYF. The chain employs TRBV19 and TRBJ2-5; 7 bases are shared with TRBD1. Coverage ceases 3 residues before the CDR3 finishes, and the germline J gene fills in the end. Per the germline V gene, CDR1 is LNHDA and CDR2 is SQIVND (reference sequence). CDR3 size: 14 residues. V lost 6 bases, J lost 0 bases, and 4 bases stayed unmatched.

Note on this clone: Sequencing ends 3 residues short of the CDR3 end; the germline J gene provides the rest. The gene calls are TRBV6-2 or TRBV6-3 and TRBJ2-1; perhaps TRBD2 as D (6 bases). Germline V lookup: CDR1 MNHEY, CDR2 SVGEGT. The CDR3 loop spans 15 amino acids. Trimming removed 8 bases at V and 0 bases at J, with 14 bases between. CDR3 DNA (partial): TGTGCCAGCTTGGGCGGGATTTCCTCCTACAATGAG. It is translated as CASLGGISSYNE. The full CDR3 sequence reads CASLGGISSYNEQFF.

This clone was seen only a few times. The chain's CDR3 is CASSNSGVANTEAFF. The part of the CDR3 DNA that was read is TGTGCCAGTAGTAATTCCGGCGTAGCGAACACTGAA. The chain uses TRBV19 and TRBJ1-1; D gene ambiguous. The CDR3 end falls 3 residues outside the read, so it is completed with the germline J gene. Germline CDR1 is LNHDA and CDR2 is SQIVND (reference sequence). V lost 4 bases, J lost 1 base, and 13 bases lay in between. The CDR3 runs 15 residues.

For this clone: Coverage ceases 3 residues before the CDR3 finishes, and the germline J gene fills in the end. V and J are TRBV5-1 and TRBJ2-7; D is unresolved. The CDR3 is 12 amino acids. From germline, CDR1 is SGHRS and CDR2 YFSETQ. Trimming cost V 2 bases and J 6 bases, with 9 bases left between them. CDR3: CASSFTAGEQYF. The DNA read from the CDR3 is TGCGCCAGCAGCTTCACAGCCGGCGAG.

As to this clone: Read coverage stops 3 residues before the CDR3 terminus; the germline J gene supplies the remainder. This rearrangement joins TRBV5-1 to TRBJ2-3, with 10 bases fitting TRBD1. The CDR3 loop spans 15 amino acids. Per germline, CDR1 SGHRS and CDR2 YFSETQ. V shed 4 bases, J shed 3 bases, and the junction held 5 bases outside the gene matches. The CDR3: CASSVGQGRTDTQYF. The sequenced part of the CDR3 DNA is TGCGCCAGCAGCGTGGGACAGGGGCGGACAGATACG.

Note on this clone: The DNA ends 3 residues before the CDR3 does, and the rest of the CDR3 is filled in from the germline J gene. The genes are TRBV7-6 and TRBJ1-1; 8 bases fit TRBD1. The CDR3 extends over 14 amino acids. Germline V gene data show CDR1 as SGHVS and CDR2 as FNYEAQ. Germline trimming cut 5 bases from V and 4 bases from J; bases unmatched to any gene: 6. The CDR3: CASSVSTGGTEAFF. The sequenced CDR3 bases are TGTGCCAGCAGCGTAAGCACAGGGGGCACTGAA.

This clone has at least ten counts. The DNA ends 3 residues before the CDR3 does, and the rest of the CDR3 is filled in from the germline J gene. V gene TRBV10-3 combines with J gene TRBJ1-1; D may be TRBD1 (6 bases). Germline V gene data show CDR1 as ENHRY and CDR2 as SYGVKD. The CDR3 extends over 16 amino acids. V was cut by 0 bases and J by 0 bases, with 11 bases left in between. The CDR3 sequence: CAISESGGFMNTEAFF. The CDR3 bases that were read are TGTGCCATCAGTGAGTCTGGGGGCTTTATGAACACTGAA.

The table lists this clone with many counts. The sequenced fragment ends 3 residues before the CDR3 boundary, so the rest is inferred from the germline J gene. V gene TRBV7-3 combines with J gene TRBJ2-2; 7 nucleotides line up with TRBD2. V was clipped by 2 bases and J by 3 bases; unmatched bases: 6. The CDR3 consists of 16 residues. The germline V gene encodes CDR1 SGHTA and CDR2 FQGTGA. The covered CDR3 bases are TGTGCCAGCAGCTTAGCGTCGGGGGGTTACACCGGGGAG. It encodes CASSLASGGYTGE. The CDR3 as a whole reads CASSLASGGYTGELFF.

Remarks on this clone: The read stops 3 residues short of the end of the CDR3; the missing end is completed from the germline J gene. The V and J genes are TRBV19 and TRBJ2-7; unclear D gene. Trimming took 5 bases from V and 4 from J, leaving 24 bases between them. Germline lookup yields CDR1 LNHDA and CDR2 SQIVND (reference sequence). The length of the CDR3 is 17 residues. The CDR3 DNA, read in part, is TGTGCCAGTAGTTCGGAAGTCCGAGACTTCCTCCCTTACGAG. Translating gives CASSSEVRDFLPYE. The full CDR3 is CASSSEVRDFLPYEQYF.